The TCR beta chain described here comes from a study of blood T cells in healthy people across ages. Whole-study findings and limits: Estimates of total diversity, which came from one million sequenced T cells, were considered to be underestimates.

CDR3 length: 16 residues. Germline CDR1 and CDR2: SGHDT and YYEEEE. V gave up 5 bases and J gave up 0 bases, with 12 bases separating them. Primers used in a second PCR of about 7 to 11 cycles were a sample-barcoded 5' primer and a J-beta primer mix. MiXCR, applied by TCRdb to the 5' RACE reads, yields one record per CDR3 protein. This sample has 790,000 or so distinct CDR3 sequences; 46% occur once, and the top ten carry 15% to 20%. This clonotype was seen ten or more times. Its antigen is unknown. This clonotype was obtained from an elderly man in good health. Material for sequencing was blood. The chain couples TRBV5-6 to TRBJ2-6; D is perhaps TRBD1 (5 bases). CDR3 bases: TGTGCCAGCAGGTCCACAGGCGTCTCTGGGGCCAACGTCCTGACTTTC. Translated, it gives CASRSTGVSGANVLTF.